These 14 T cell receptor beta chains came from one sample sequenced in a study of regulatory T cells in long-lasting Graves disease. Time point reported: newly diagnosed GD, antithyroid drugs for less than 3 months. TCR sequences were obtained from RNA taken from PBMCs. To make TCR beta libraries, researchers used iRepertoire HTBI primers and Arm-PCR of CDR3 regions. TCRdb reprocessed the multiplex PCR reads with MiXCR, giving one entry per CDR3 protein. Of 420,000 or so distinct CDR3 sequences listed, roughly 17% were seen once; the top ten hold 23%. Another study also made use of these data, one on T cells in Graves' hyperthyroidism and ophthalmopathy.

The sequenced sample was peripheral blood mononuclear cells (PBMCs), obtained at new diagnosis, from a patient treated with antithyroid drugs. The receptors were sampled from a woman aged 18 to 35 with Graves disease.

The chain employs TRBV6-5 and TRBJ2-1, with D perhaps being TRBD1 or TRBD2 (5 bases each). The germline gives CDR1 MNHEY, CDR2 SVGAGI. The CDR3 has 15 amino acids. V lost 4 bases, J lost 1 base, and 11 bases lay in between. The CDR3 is CASSLGVFSYNEQFF. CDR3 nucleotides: TGTGCCAGCAGTTTGGGGGTTTTTTCCTACAATGAGCAGTTCTTC.

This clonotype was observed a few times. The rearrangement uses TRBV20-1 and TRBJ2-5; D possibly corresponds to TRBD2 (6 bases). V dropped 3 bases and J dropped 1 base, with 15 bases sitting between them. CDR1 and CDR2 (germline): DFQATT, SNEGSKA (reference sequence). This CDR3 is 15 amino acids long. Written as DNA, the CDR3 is TGCAGTGCTAGGCCCCTAGCGACCCCCCAAGAGACCCAGTACTTC. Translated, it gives CSARPLATPQETQYF.

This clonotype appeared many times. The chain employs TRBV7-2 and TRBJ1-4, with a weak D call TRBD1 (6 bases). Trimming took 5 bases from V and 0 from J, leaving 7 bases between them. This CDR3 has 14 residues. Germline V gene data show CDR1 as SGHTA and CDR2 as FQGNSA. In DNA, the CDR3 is TGTGCCAGCAGCCGGACAGCAACTAATGAAAAACTGTTTTTT. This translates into CASSRTATNEKLFF.

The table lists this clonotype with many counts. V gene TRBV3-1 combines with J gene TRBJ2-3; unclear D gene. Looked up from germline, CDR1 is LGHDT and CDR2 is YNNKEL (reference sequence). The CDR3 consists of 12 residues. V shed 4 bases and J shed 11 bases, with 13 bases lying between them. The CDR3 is CASSPDTLVQYF. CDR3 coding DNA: TGTGCCAGCAGCCCAGACACATTGGTGCAGTATTTT.

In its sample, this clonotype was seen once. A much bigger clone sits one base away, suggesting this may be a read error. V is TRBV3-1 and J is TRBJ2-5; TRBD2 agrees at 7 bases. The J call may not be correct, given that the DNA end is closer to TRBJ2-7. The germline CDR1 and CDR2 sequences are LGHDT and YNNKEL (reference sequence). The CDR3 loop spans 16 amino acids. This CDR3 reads CASSQDLRELPYEQYF. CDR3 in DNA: TGTGCCAGCAGCCAAGATCTGCGGGAGCTTCCCTACGAGCAGTACTTC.

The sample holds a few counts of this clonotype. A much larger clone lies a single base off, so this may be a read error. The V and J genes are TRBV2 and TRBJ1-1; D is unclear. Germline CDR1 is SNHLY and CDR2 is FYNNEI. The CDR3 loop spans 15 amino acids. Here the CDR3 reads CASSEALRRSTEASF. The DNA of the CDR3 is TGTGCCAGCAGTGAAGCTCTCAGGAGGAGTACTGAAGCTTCCTTT. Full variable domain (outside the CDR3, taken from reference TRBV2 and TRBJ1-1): EPEVTQTPSHQVTQMGQEVILRCVPISNHLYFYWYRQILGQKVEFLVSFYNNEISEKSEIFDDQFSVERPDGSNFTLKIRSTKLEDSAMYFCASSEALRRSTEASFGQGTRLTVV.

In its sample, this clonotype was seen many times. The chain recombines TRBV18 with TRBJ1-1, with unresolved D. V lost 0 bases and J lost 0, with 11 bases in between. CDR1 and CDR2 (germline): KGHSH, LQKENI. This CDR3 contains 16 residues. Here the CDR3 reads CASSPPGGQMNTEAFF. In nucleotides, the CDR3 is TGTGCCAGCTCACCACCAGGAGGGCAGATGAACACTGAAGCTTTCTTT.

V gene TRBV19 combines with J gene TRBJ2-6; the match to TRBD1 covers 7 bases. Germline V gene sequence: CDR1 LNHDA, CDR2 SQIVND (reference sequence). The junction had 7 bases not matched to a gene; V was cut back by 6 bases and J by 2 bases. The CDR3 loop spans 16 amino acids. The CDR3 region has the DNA TGTGCCAGTAGGCCGGGACAGTCTGCTGGGGCCAACGTCCTGACTTTC. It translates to CASRPGQSAGANVLTF.

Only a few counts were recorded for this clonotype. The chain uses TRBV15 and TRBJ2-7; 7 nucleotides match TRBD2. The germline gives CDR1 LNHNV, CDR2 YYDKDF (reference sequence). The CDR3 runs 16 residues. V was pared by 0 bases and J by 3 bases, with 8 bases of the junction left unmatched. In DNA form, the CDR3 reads TGTGCCACCAGCAGAGATTTTTCCGGGGGGTACTACGAGCAGTACTTC. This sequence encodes CATSRDFSGGYYEQYF.

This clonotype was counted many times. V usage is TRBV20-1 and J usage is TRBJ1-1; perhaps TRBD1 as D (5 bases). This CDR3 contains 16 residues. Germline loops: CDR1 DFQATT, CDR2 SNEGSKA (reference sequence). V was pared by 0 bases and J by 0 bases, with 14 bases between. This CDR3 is CSARDGGRGLNTEAFF. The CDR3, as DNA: TGCAGTGCTAGAGATGGAGGGCGGGGACTGAACACTGAAGCTTTCTTT.

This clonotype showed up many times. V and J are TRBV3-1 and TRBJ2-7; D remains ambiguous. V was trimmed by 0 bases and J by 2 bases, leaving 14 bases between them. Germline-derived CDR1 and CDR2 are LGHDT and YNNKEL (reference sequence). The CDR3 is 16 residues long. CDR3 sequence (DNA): TGTGCCAGCAGCCAAGAGGCTTTGGTCCTCACCTACGAGCAGTACTTC. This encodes CASSQEALVLTYEQYF.

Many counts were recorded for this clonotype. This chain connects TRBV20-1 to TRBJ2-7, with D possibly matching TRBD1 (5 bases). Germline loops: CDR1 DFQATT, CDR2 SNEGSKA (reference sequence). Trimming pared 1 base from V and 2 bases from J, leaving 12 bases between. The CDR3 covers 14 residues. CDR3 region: CSARGSGFAYEQYF. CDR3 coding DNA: TGCAGTGCTAGAGGGTCAGGGTTCGCCTACGAGCAGTACTTC.

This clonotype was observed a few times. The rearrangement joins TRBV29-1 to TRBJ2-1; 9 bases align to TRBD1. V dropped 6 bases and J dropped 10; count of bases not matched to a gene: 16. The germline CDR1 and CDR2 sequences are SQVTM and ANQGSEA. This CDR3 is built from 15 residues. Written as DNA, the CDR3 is TGCAGCGTGGAACAGGGGGCTTTGGTATTCAGGGAGCAGTTCTTC. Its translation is CSVEQGALVFREQFF.

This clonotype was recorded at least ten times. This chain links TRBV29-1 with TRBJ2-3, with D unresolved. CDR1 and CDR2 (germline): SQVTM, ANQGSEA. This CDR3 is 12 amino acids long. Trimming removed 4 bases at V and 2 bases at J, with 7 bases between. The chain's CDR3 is CSVVLDTDTQYF. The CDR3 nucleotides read TGCAGCGTTGTCCTAGACACAGATACGCAGTATTTT.